The sequence of this TCR beta chain was determined in a study of Ad26.COV2.S vaccination and SARS-CoV-2 variants. Regarding treatment: some 20 received Ad26.COV2.S at low or high dose, single or two shots; five or six received placebo; per-sample allocation not given. All samples were drawn on day 63, counting from the first vaccine or placebo injection. TCRdb's table, derived via immunoSEQ multiplex PCR, lists solely in-frame clones and lacks some. The sample lists roughly 270,000 clones; around 87% were seen once. The CDR3 is 13 residues long. V gave up 4 bases and J gave up 0 bases, with 6 bases separating them. CDR1 is LNHDA and CDR2 is SQIVND in the germline V gene (reference sequence).

The sample here was peripheral blood, taken in a trial of Ad26.COV2.S vaccine versus placebo. This receptor was identified in a person aged 18-60 years who received the Ad26.COV2.S COVID-19 vaccine or a placebo. The chain is built from TRBV19 and TRBJ1-1; no clear D gene. The CDR3 DNA reads as TGTGCCAGTAGTACACAGTTGAACACTGAAGCTTTCTTT. It is translated as CASSTQLNTEAFF.